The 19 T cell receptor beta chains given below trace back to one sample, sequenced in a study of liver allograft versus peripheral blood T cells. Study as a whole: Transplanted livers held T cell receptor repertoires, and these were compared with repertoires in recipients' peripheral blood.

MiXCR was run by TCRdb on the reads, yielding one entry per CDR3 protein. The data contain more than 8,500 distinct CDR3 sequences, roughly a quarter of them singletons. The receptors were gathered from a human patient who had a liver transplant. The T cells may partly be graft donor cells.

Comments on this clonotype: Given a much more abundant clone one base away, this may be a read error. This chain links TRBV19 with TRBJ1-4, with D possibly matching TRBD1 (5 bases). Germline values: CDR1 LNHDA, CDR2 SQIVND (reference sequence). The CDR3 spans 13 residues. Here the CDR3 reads CASSIGGIGELSF. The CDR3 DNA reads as TGTGCCAGTAGTATCGGGGGAATCGGGGAGCTGTCTTTT.

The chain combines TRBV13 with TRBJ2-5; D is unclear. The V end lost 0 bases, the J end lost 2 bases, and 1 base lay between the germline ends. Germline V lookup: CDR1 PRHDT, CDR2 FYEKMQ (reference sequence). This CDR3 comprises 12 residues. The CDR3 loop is CASSLGQETQYF. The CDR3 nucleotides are TGTGCCAGCAGCTTAGGTCAAGAGACCCAGTACTTC.

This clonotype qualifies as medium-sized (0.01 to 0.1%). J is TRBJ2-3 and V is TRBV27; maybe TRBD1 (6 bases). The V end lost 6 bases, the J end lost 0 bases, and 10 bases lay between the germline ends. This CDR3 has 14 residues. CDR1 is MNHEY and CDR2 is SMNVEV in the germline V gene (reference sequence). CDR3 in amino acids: CASRGGPSTDTQYF. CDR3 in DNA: TGTGCCAGCAGAGGGGGACCTAGCACAGATACGCAGTATTTT.

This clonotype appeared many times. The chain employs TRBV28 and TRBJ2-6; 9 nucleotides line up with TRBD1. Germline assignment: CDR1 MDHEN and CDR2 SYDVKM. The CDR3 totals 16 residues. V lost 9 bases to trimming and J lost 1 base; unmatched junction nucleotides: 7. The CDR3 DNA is TGTGCCAGTACAGGGGGCGCAGAATCTGGGGCCAACGTCCTGACTTTC. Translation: CASTGGAESGANVLTF.

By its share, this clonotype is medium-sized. CDR3 sequence reads: CSVARTSGFTDTQYF. The DNA for the CDR3 is TGCAGCGTAGCCCGGACTAGCGGCTTCACAGATACGCAGTATTTT. The rearrangement joins TRBV29-1 to TRBJ2-3; 10 nucleotides agree with TRBD2. Germline CDR1 and CDR2: SQVTM and ANQGSEA. The CDR3 sequence is 15 residues long. V dropped 6 bases and J dropped 2; count of bases not matched to a gene: 8.

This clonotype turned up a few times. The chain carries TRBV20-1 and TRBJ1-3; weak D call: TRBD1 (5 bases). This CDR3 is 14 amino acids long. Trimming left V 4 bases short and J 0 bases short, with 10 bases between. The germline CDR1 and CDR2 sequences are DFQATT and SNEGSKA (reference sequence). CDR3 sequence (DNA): TGCAGTGCTACTCCAGGGTACTCTGGAAACACCATATATTTT. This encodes CSATPGYSGNTIYF.

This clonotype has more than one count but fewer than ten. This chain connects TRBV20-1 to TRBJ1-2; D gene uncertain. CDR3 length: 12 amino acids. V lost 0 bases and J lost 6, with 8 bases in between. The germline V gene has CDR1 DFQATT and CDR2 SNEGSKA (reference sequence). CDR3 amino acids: CSAREARHGYTF. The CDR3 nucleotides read TGCAGTGCTAGAGAGGCACGGCATGGCTACACCTTC.

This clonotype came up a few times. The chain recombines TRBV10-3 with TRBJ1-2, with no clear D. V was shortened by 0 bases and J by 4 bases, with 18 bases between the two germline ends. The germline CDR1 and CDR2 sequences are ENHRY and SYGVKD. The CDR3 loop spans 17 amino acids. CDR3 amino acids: CAISESLDGPRSYGYTF. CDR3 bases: TGTGCCATCAGTGAGTCCTTGGACGGACCCCGGAGCTATGGCTACACCTTC.

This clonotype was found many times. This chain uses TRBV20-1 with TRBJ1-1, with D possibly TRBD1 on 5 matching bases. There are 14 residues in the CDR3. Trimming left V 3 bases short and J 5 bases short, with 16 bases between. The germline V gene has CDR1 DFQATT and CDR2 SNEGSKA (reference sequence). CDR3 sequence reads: CSASRAGSRTEAFF. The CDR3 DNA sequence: TGCAGTGCTAGTAGGGCAGGGAGTAGGACTGAAGCTTTCTTT.

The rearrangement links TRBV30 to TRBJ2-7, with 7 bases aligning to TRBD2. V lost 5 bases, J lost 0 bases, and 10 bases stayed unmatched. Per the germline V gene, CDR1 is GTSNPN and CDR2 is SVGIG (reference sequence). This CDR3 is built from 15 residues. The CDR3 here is CAWGGRGGRSYEQYF. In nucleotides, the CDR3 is TGTGCCTGGGGAGGGAGGGGCGGGCGCTCCTACGAGCAGTACTTC.

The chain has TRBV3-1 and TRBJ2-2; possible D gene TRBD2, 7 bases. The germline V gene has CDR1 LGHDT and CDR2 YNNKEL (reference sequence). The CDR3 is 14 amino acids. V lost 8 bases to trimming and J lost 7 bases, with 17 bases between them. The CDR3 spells CASGGGAIIGELFF. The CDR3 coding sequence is TGTGCCAGCGGCGGGGGCGCCATCATCGGGGAGCTGTTTTTT.

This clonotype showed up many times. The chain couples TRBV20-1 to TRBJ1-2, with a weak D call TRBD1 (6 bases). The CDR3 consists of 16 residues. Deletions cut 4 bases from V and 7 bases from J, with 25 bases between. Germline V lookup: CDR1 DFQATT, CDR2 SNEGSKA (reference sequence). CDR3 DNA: TGCAGTGCTAAGGGCCAGGGGAGAGGTATAGAGGGTGGCTACACCTTC. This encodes CSAKGQGRGIEGGYTF.

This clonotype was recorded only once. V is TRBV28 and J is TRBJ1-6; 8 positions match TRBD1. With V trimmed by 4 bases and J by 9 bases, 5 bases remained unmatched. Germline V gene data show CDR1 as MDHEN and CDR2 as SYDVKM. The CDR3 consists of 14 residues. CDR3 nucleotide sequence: TGTGCCAGCAGTTCAGGGGGCTGGGTTTCACCCCTCCACTTT. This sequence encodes CASSSGGWVSPLHF.

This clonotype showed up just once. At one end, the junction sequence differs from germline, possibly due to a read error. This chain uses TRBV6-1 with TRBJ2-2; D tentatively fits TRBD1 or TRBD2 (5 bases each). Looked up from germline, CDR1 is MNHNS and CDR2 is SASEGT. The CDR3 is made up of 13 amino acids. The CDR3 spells CASSEQGPGELSF. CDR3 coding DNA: TGTGCCAGCAGTGAACAGGGCCCCGGGGAGCTGTCTTTT.

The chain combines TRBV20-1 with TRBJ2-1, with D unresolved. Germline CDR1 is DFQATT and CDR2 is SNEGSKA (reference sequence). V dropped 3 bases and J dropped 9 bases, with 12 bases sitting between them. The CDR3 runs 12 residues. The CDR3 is CSARSVELEQFF. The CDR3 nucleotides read TGCAGTGCTAGGTCTGTCGAACTTGAGCAGTTCTTC.

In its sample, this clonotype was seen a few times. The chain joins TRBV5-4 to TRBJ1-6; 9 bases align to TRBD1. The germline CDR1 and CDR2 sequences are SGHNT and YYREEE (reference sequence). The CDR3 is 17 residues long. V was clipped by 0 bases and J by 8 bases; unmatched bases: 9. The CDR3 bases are TGTGCCAGCAGCTTGGGTCGGGACAGGGTTGTCGATTCACCCCTCCACTTT. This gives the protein CASSLGRDRVVDSPLHF.

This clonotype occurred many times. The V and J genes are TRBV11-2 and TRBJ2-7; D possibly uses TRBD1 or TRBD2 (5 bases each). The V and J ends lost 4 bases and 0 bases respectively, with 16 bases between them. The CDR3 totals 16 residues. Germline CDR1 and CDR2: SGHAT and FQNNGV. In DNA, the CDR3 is TGTGCCAGCAGCTCCCTCCGGGACGTTCGCTCCTACGAGCAGTACTTC. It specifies CASSSLRDVRSYEQYF.

The CDR3 region is CASSLEGEGDTQYF. CDR3 nucleotides: TGTGCCAGCAGCTTGGAGGGGGAAGGAGATACGCAGTATTTT. The rearrangement links TRBV5-5 to TRBJ2-3, with D perhaps matching TRBD1 (6 bases). This CDR3 comprises 14 residues. The ends were cut back, 0 bases at V and 5 bases at J, with 10 bases in the middle. Germline V gene data show CDR1 as SGHKS and CDR2 as YYEKEE (reference sequence). The variable domain in full, completed from reference TRBV5-5 and TRBJ2-3, reads DAGVTQSPTHLIKTRGQQVTLRCSPISGHKSVSWYQQVLGQGPQFIFQYYEKEERGRGNFPDRFSARQFPNYSSELNVNALLLGDSALYLCASSLEGEGDTQYFGPGTRLTVL.

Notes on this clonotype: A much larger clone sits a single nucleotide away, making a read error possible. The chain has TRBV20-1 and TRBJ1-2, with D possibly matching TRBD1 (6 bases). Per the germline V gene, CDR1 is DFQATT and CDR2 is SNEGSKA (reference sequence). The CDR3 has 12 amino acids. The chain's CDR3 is CSARNRDYGFTF. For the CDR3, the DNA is TGCAGTGCTAGAAACAGGGACTATGGCTTCACCTTC.